These 30 T cell receptor beta chains were sequenced from one sample in a study of blood T cell repertoires in COVID-19. The assay was immunoSEQ multiplex PCR, and TCRdb's table has in-frame clones only and misses some. The sample lists around 360,000 clones, around 87% occurring once. Input material: PBMCs or T cells enriched from blood (not recorded which). These receptor sequences come from a middle-aged man in a cohort exposed to, infected with or recovered from COVID-19 (not recorded which).

The rearrangement links TRBV5-1 to TRBJ2-7; 9 bases map to TRBD1. Germline V gives CDR1 SGHRS, CDR2 YFSETQ. The length of the CDR3 is 15 residues. With V trimmed by 3 bases and J by 7 bases, 11 bases remained unmatched. This chain's CDR3 is CASSSVRDRDGEQYF. In nucleotides, the CDR3 is TGCGCCAGCAGCTCCGTCCGGGACAGGGATGGTGAGCAGTACTTC.

The chain carries TRBV11-2 and TRBJ1-1; perhaps TRBD1 as D (5 bases). Germline V gene sequence: CDR1 SGHAT, CDR2 FQNNGV. This CDR3 comprises 14 residues. Trimming left V 3 bases short and J 1 base short, with 9 bases between. The CDR3 region has the DNA TGTGCCAGCAGCTTCGCAGGGTCGAACACTGAAGCTTTCTTT. This codes for CASSFAGSNTEAFF. The variable domain in full, with the rest retrieved from reference TRBV11-2 and TRBJ1-1, is EAGVAQSPRYKIIEKRQSVAFWCNPISGHATLYWYQQILGQGPKLLIQFQNNGVVDDSQLPKDRFSAERLKGVDSTLKIQPAKLEDSAVYLCASSFAGSNTEAFFGQGTRLTVV.

The V call is TRBV6-5, the J call TRBJ2-7; a possible D gene is TRBD1 (5 bases). The V end was cut by 2 bases, the J end by 3 bases, with 11 bases between. Germline-derived CDR1 and CDR2 are MNHEY and SVGAGI. The CDR3 sequence is 14 residues long. The CDR3 DNA follows: TGTGCCAGCAGTTACCTGGCAGGGAACTACGAGCAGTACTTC. Translated, it gives CASSYLAGNYEQYF.

The chain couples TRBV2 to TRBJ1-3; D possibly corresponds to TRBD1 (6 bases). V was pared by 6 bases and J by 2 bases, with 11 bases between. CDR1 is SNHLY and CDR2 is FYNNEI in the germline V gene. The CDR3 is 14 amino acids. This chain's CDR3 is CASRLQGAGNTIYF. The CDR3 DNA reads TGTGCCAGCAGGCTACAGGGAGCTGGAAACACCATATATTTT.

The chain employs TRBV19 and TRBJ1-2, with 9 bases matching TRBD1. Trimming removed 3 bases from V and 8 bases from J; junction bases left unmatched: 13. This CDR3 is 16 amino acids long. Germline assignment: CDR1 LNHDA and CDR2 SQIVND (reference sequence). CDR3 nucleotides: TGTGCCAGTAGTATCGAGGGACAGGGTTTTGGAGTCGGCTACACCTTC. Encoded protein: CASSIEGQGFGVGYTF.

V usage is TRBV29-1 and J usage is TRBJ2-7; 12 bases are shared with TRBD1. This CDR3 is built from 14 residues. Germline V gene sequence: CDR1 SQVTM, CDR2 ANQGSEA. Trimming took 3 bases from V and 7 from J; bases not matched to a gene: 7. This CDR3 reads CSVEAGTGGNEQYF. The CDR3 coding sequence is TGCAGCGTTGAGGCCGGGACAGGGGGCAATGAGCAGTACTTC.

The chain has TRBV29-1 and TRBJ2-1; 10 bases are shared with TRBD1. V lost 5 bases to trimming and J lost 7 bases; unmatched junction nucleotides: 5. The CDR3 sequence is 13 residues long. Germline CDR1 and CDR2: SQVTM and ANQGSEA. DNA for the CDR3: TGCAGCGTTCGACAGGGGGCGGTTAATGAGCAGTTCTTC. Translated: CSVRQGAVNEQFF.

The chain joins TRBV30 to TRBJ2-3; TRBD2 matches 13 bases. This CDR3 has 16 residues. Germline V gene lookup returns CDR1 GTSNPN and CDR2 SVGIG (reference sequence). The trim removed 4 bases at V and 2 bases at J, leaving 6 bases unmatched. CDR3 sequence: CAWTRGLAGNTDTQYF. Here the CDR3 DNA reads TGTGCCTGGACCCGGGGACTAGCGGGAAACACAGATACGCAGTATTTT.

Comment on this clone: Its ends do not fully match the called genes, so a read error is possible. This CDR3 is also generated by other DNA sequences in the sample. The chain employs TRBV11-2 and TRBJ2-2, with unresolved D. The CDR3 covers 13 residues. In germline, CDR1 is SGHAT, CDR2 FQNNGV. CDR3 sequence reads: CASSLENSGELFF. CDR3 DNA sequence: TGTGCCAGCAGCTTAGAGAACTCCGGGGAGCTGTTTTTT.

V gene TRBV19 combines with J gene TRBJ1-1; no firm D call. CDR3 size: 13 residues. V lost 3 bases to trimming and J lost 0 bases, with 5 bases between them. Per germline, CDR1 LNHDA and CDR2 SQIVND (reference sequence). The DNA of the CDR3 is TGTGCCAGTAGTATGTCTATGAACACTGAAGCTTTCTTT. Translating it yields CASSMSMNTEAFF.

The genes are TRBV7-3 and TRBJ2-3; the match to TRBD2 covers 13 bases. From germline, CDR1 is SGHTA and CDR2 FQGTGA. V gave up 8 bases and J gave up 6 bases; unmatched junction bases: 8. The CDR3 consists of 15 residues. The CDR3 here is CASALGLAGQDTQYF. The CDR3 DNA reads as TGTGCCAGCGCCTTGGGACTAGCGGGACAGGATACGCAGTATTTT.

V gene TRBV29-1 combines with J gene TRBJ2-3; perhaps TRBD2 as D (7 bases). Germline V gives CDR1 SQVTM, CDR2 ANQGSEA. Trimming cost V 8 bases and J 4 bases, with 19 bases left between them. This CDR3 is built from 14 residues. CDR3 bases: TGCAGCTCCCTCAGGGGAGGGCGGGCAGATACGCAGTATTTT. Translated, it gives CSSLRGGRADTQYF.

With regard to this clone: The same CDR3 arises from other DNA sequences in this sample as well. The chain carries TRBV18 and TRBJ1-1; 10 nucleotides align to TRBD1. The V segment lost 2 bases and the J segment 4 bases; nucleotides outside the gene matches: 4. The CDR3 is made up of 15 amino acids. The germline CDR1 and CDR2 sequences are KGHSH and LQKENI. The CDR3 here is CASSPRTGGGTEAFF. CDR3 nucleotides: TGTGCCAGCTCACCAAGGACAGGGGGAGGCACTGAAGCTTTCTTT.

The chain carries TRBV7-5 and TRBJ2-7; the tabulated D call, TRBD1, remains unverified against the DNA. TRBV7-5 is a documented pseudogene. The CDR3 runs 15 residues. This CDR3 reads CVRSWWANKNYEQYF. The DNA for the CDR3 is TGTGTCAGAAGCTGGTGGGCAAATAAAAACTACGAGCAGTACTTC.

The chain employs TRBV19 and TRBJ2-3; D is perhaps TRBD2 (6 bases). Looked up from germline, CDR1 is LNHDA and CDR2 is SQIVND (reference sequence). Trimming cost V 3 bases and J 0 bases, with 10 bases left between them. The CDR3 consists of 15 residues. For the CDR3, the DNA is TGTGCCAGTAGTATTCTGGGACTGAGCACAGATACGCAGTATTTT. Translating gives CASSILGLSTDTQYF.

This sequence joins TRBV5-1 and TRBJ2-7; 7 nucleotides agree with TRBD1. This CDR3 contains 14 residues. The V segment lost 3 bases and the J segment 2 bases; nucleotides outside the gene matches: 5. Germline CDR1 reads SGHRS; CDR2 reads YFSETQ. The CDR3 reads CASSSRQGPYEQYF. CDR3 nucleotide sequence: TGCGCCAGCAGCTCGCGACAGGGCCCCTACGAGCAGTACTTC.

This clone has just one count. The chain links TRBV28 to TRBJ2-3; 9 bases line up with TRBD1. Germline V gene data show CDR1 as MDHEN and CDR2 as SYDVKM. CDR3 length equals 16 residues. The J segment lost 3 bases and the V segment lost 2 bases, leaving 6 bases of the junction unmatched. For the CDR3, the DNA is TGTGCCAGCAGTTTAGTAGGACAGGGGAAAACAGATACGCAGTATTTT. Protein product: CASSLVGQGKTDTQYF.

The rearrangement joins TRBV11-2 to TRBJ1-1, with 7 bases lining up with TRBD1. Germline trimming cut 4 bases from V and 0 bases from J; bases unmatched to any gene: 5. The length of the CDR3 is 15 residues. CDR1 is SGHAT, CDR2 FQNNGV, per germline. CDR3 sequence: CASSSQGQMNTEAFF. CDR3 bases: TGTGCCAGCAGCTCCCAGGGACAGATGAACACTGAAGCTTTCTTT.

The rearrangement uses TRBV19 and TRBJ1-1, with D possibly being TRBD1 (6 bases). The CDR3 runs to 13 residues. Trimming removed 0 bases from V and 7 bases from J, with 9 bases in between. The germline V gene has CDR1 LNHDA and CDR2 SQIVND (reference sequence). The CDR3 protein is CASSIDRTVEAFF. In DNA form, the CDR3 reads TGTGCCAGTAGTATAGACCGGACAGTTGAAGCTTTCTTT.

The gene calls are TRBV6-4 and TRBJ2-1, with TRBD2 matching over 11 bases. The CDR3 extends over 15 amino acids. Germline CDR1 MRHNA, CDR2 SNTAGT. With 6 bases clipped from V and 6 bases from J, the junction kept 7 bases outside the gene matches. CDR3 loop: CASSQTSGSFNEQFF. The CDR3 DNA reads as TGTGCCAGCAGCCAAACTAGCGGGAGTTTCAATGAGCAGTTCTTC.

This clone appeared a single time. The DNA for the CDR3 is TGTGCCAGCACCCAGGGACAGTCATCCTACACCTTC. This encodes CASTQGQSSYTF. This chain links TRBV28 with TRBJ1-2; 7 bases fit TRBD1. Germline values: CDR1 MDHEN, CDR2 SYDVKM. The CDR3 length is 12 residues. After removal of 7 bases from V and 10 bases from J, the junction contained 9 bases not matched to a gene.

The chain employs TRBV28 and TRBJ2-5; 8 nucleotides align to TRBD1. V lost 3 bases, J lost 4 bases, and 7 bases stayed unmatched. The CDR3 has 15 amino acids. Looked up from germline, CDR1 is MDHEN and CDR2 is SYDVKM. The CDR3 region has the DNA TGTGCCAGCAGTTTCGTGACAGGGGATGTAGAGACCCAGTACTTC. It translates to CASSFVTGDVETQYF. Filled out from reference TRBV28 and TRBJ2-5, the complete variable domain reads DVKVTQSSRYLVKRTGEKVFLECVQDMDHENMFWYRQDPGLGLRLIYFSYDVKMKEKGDIPEGYSVSREKKERFSLILESASTNQTSMYLCASSFVTGDVETQYFGPGTRLLVL.

The chain employs TRBV27 and TRBJ2-1, with 10 nucleotides matching TRBD2. From germline, CDR1 is MNHEY and CDR2 SMNVEV (reference sequence). Trimming at V came to 2 bases and at J to 6 bases, leaving 4 bases not matched to a gene. The CDR3 consists of 15 residues. CDR3 sequence: CASSLRTSGTNEQFF. CDR3 coding DNA: TGTGCCAGCAGTTTACGTACTAGCGGGACCAATGAGCAGTTCTTC.

The rearrangement links TRBV27 to TRBJ1-6, with D perhaps TRBD1 (6 bases). With 5 bases removed from V and 5 bases from J, the gap between germline ends came to 16 bases. Germline lookup yields CDR1 MNHEY and CDR2 SMNVEV (reference sequence). This CDR3 is built from 16 residues. This CDR3 reads CASSPEGVGDNSPLHF. The CDR3 region has the DNA TGTGCCAGCAGTCCCGAGGGGGTAGGGGATAATTCACCCCTCCACTTT.

This clone came up once. The chain is built from TRBV28 and TRBJ1-1; weak D call: TRBD1 (5 bases). Per germline, CDR1 MDHEN and CDR2 SYDVKM. Trimming shortened V by 6 bases and J by 0 bases, and 17 bases separated the two germline ends. This CDR3 spans 16 amino acids. For the CDR3, the DNA is TGTGCCAGCAGCCTAAGTACAGGAAAGATGAACACTGAAGCTTTCTTT. It specifies CASSLSTGKMNTEAFF.

The V call is TRBV10-3, the J call TRBJ1-6, with D possibly being TRBD1 (5 bases). V was clipped by 4 bases and J by 12 bases, with 10 bases between them. The CDR3 contains 12 residues. Germline CDR1 and CDR2: ENHRY and SYGVKD. CDR3 coding DNA: TGTGCCATCAGTGGCGGGGGGGGACCCCTCCACTTT. Protein product: CAISGGGGPLHF.

The rearrangement links TRBV7-2 to TRBJ2-5; D may be TRBD1 (6 bases). CDR1 and CDR2 (germline): SGHTA, FQGNSA. This CDR3 comprises 14 residues. V was pared by 4 bases and J by 2 bases, with 11 bases between. The CDR3 reads CASSSWGQQETQYF. DNA for the CDR3: TGTGCCAGCAGCTCGTGGGGGCAGCAAGAGACCCAGTACTTC.

This clone has just one count. V usage is TRBV18 and J usage is TRBJ1-1, with TRBD1 matching over 9 bases. This CDR3 has 14 amino acids. Trimming cost V 5 bases and J 4 bases; bases outside gene matches: 5. Germline CDR1 KGHSH, CDR2 LQKENI. This CDR3 is CASSTDRGGTEAFF. CDR3 nucleotide sequence: TGTGCCAGCTCAACGGACAGGGGTGGCACTGAAGCTTTCTTT.

This chain connects TRBV9 to TRBJ1-3; a possible D gene is TRBD1 (6 bases). V lost 0 bases to trimming and J lost 0 bases, with 10 bases between them. The CDR3 consists of 16 residues. Germline V gives CDR1 SGDLS, CDR2 YYNGEE. The CDR3 is CASSVEPTGSGNTIYF. The CDR3 DNA reads TGTGCCAGCAGCGTAGAACCGACAGGCTCTGGAAACACCATATATTTT.

This chain joins TRBV19 and TRBJ2-1; possible D gene TRBD2, 5 bases. V was trimmed by 2 bases and J by 7 bases, leaving 12 bases between them. The CDR3 is 14 residues long. Germline CDR1 is LNHDA and CDR2 is SQIVND (reference sequence). The CDR3 here is CASSIRVPGNEQFF. CDR3 DNA: TGTGCCAGTAGTATAAGGGTTCCGGGAAATGAGCAGTTCTTC.